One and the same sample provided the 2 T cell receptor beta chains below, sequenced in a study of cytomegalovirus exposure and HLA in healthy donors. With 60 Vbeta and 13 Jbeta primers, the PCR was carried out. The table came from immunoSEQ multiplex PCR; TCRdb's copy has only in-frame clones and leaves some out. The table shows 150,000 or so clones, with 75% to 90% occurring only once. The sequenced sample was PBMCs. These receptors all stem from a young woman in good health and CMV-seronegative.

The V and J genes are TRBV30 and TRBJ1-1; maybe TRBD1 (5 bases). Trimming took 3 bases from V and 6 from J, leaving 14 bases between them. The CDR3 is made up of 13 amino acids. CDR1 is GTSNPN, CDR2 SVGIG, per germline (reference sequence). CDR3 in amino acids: CAWRDTALAEAFF. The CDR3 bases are TGTGCCTGGAGGGACACCGCCCTTGCTGAAGCTTTCTTT.

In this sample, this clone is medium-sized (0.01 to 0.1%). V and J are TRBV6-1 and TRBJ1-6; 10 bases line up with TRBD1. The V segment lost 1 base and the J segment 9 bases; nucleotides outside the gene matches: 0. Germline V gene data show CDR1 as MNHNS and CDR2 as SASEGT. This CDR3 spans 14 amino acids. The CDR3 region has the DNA TGTGCCAGCAGTGAAGGGACAGGGGGTTCACCCCTCCACTTT. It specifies CASSEGTGGSPLHF.